This T cell receptor (beta chain) was sequenced during a study of sequential checkpoint blockade in melanoma. The overall study: After both sequences, patients received maintenance nivolumab. 90 to 95 pretreatment tumor DNA samples were TCRβ immunosequenced. After nivolumab or ipilimumab alone, 20 to 25 patients had week-13 rebiopsies.

Measured with immunoSEQ multiplex PCR; TCRdb has only the in-frame clones, and not every one. Of about 4,700 clones listed, less than 25% were seen once; the top ten hold 4%. Treatment described: randomized to nivolumab then ipilimumab (arm A) or the reverse (arm B). None of the patients previously received DNA-damaging chemotherapy. The CDR3 consists of 15 residues. V was trimmed by 7 bases and J by 4 bases, leaving 20 bases between them. CDR1 SGHRS and CDR2 YFSETQ come from the germline V gene. There are a few counts of this clone. The rearrangement uses TRBV5-1 and TRBJ1-2; D is ambiguous. This receptor was obtained from a human donor with melanoma. Sequenced here: tumor tissue (inferred from file names), sampled from a patient given nivolumab and ipilimumab in sequence. CDR3: CASGRPDELGYGYTF. The CDR3 nucleotides read TGCGCCAGCGGCCGCCCCGATGAGCTTGGCTATGGCTACACCTTC. Supplemented by reference TRBV5-1 and TRBJ1-2, the full variable domain reads KAGVTQTPRYLIKTRGQQVTLSCSPISGHRSVSWYQQTPGQGLQFLFEYFSETQRNKGNFPGRFSGRQFSNSRSEMNVSTLELGDSALYLCASGRPDELGYGYTFGSGTRLTVV.